Described below is a single T cell receptor (beta chain) sequence and its context. Its matching antigen is unknown. This record comes from a study of cytomegalovirus exposure and HLA in healthy donors. Primers included in the PCR were 60 Vbeta and 13 Jbeta primers. The assay was immunoSEQ multiplex PCR, and TCRdb's table has in-frame clones only and misses some. The data contain 60,000 to 70,000 clones, more than 60% of them seen just once; the ten biggest clones take up approximately 22%. The CDR3 is made up of 17 amino acids. Germline V gene lookup returns CDR1 SGHVS and CDR2 FQNEAQ. The ends were cut back, 2 bases at V and 8 bases at J, with 22 bases in the middle. Study results and limitations: Accurate prediction of HLA-A and HLA-B alleles (for most subjects) was reportedly achieved from TCR beta sequences.

This chain links TRBV7-8 with TRBJ1-5, with D perhaps matching TRBD1 (5 bases). This TCR was recovered from a woman aged 40 to 49 in good health and CMV-seropositive. Source material: PBMCs. Here the CDR3 DNA reads TGTGCCAGCAGCTTAATGCGGTTCAGGGAGGGAAAGGAGCCCCAGCATTTT. Translation: CASSLMRFREGKEPQHF.